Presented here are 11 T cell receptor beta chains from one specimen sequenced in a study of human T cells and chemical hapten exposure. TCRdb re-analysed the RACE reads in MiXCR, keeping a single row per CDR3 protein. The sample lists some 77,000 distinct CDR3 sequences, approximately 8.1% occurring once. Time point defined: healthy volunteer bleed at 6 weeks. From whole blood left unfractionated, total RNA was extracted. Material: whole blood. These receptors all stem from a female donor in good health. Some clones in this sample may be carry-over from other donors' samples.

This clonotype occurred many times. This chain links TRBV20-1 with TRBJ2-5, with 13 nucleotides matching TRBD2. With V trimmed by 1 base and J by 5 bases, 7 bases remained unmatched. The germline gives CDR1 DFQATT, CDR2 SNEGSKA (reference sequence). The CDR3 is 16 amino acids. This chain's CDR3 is CSARATSGGARETQYF. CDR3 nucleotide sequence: TGCAGTGCTAGAGCCACTAGCGGGGGGGCACGGGAGACCCAGTACTTC.

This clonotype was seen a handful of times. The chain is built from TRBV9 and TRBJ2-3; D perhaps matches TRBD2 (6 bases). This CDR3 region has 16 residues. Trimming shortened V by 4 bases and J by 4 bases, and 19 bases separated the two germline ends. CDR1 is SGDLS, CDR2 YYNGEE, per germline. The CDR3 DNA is TGTGCCAGCAGCTTACGGGGGAGGACCTACGCAGATACGCAGTATTTT. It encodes CASSLRGRTYADTQYF.

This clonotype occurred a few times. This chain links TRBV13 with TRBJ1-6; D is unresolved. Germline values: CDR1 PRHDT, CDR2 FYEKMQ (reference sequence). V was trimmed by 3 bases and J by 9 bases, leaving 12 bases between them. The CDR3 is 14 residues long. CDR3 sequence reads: CASSFKGFISPLHF. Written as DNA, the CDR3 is TGTGCCAGCAGCTTCAAAGGGTTTATTTCACCCCTCCACTTT.

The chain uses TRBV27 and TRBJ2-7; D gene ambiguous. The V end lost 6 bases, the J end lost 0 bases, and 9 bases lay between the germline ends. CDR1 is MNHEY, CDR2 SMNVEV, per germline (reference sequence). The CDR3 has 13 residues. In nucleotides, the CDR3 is TGTGCCAGCAGCCTGTCTGTCTCCTACGAGCAGTACTTC. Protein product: CASSLSVSYEQYF.

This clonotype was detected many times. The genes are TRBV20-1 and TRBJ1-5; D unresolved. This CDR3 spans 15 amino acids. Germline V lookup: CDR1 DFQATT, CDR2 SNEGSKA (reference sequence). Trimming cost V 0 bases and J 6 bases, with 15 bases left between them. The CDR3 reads CSARDQGTEGQPQHF. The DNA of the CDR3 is TGCAGTGCTAGAGATCAAGGCACAGAAGGTCAGCCCCAGCATTTT.

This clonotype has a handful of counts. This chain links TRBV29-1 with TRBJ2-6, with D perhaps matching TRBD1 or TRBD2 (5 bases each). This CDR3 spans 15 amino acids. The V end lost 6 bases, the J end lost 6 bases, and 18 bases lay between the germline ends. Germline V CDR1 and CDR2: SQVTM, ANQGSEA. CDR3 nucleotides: TGCAGCGTCGCGGCCACCGGGACGGAGGCCAACGTCCTGACTTTC. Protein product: CSVAATGTEANVLTF.

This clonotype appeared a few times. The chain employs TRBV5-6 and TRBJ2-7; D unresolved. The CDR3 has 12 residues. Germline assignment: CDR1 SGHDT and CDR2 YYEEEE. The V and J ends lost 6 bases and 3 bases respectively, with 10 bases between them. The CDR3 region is CASNGPSYEQYF. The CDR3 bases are TGTGCCAGCAACGGACCCAGCTACGAGCAGTACTTC.

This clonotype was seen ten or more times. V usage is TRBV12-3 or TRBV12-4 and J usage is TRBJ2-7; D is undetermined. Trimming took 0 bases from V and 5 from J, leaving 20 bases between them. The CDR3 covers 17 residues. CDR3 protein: CASSLAVGPGSVHEQYF. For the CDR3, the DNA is TGTGCCAGCAGTTTAGCGGTCGGTCCAGGCTCGGTCCACGAGCAGTACTTC.

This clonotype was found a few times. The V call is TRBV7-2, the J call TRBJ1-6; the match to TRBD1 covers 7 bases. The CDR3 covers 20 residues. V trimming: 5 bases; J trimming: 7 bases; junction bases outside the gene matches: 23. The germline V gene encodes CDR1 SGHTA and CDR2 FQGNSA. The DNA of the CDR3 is TGTGCCAGCAGCCGGAGACAGGGTGTTACCCCCTCGGCGAGGAATTCACCCCTCCACTTT. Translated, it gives CASSRRQGVTPSARNSPLHF.

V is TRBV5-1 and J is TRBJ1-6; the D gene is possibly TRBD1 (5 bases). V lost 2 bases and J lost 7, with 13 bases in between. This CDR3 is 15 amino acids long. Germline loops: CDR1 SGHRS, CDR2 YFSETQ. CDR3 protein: CASSFTGTTNSPLHF. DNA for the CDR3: TGCGCCAGCAGCTTCACCGGGACCACCAATTCACCCCTCCACTTT.

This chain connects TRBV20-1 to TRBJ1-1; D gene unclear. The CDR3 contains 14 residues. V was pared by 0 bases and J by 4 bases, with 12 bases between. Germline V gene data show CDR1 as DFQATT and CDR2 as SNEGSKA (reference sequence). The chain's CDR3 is CSARDRAGGTEAFF. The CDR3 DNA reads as TGCAGTGCTAGAGATCGAGCGGGAGGCACTGAAGCTTTCTTT.